These 14 T cell receptor beta chains were sequenced from one sample in a study of blood T cell repertoires in COVID-19. Measured with immunoSEQ multiplex PCR; TCRdb has only the in-frame clones, and not every one. The sample holds about 230,000 clones; 85% are singletons and the top ten take around 0.98%. The specimen sequenced was peripheral blood. The receptors were gathered from a man aged 40-55 years with acute or convalescent COVID-19.

This clone was counted only a few times. The chain links TRBV29-1 to TRBJ1-2; 7 nucleotides match TRBD1. This CDR3 spans 11 amino acids. J was trimmed by 6 bases and V by 7 bases; bases with no gene match: 5. Germline V gene data show CDR1 as SQVTM and CDR2 as ANQGSEA. The CDR3 nucleotides are TGCAGCGCCCAGACAGGGAATGGCTACACCTTC. Protein product: CSAQTGNGYTF. Variable domain in full (rest from reference TRBV29-1 and TRBJ1-2): SAVISQKPSRDICQRGTSLTIQCQVDSQVTMMFWYRQQPGQSLTLIATANQGSEATYESGFVIDKFPISRPNLTFSTLTVSNMSPEDSSIYLCSAQTGNGYTFGSGTRLTVV.

The rearrangement uses TRBV7-2 and TRBJ2-4; D gene uncertain. The germline CDR1 and CDR2 sequences are SGHTA and FQGNSA. This CDR3 region has 15 residues. V gave up 5 bases and J gave up 6 bases, with 17 bases separating them. This CDR3 reads CASSTMETGRNIQYF. In DNA, the CDR3 is TGTGCCAGCAGCACGATGGAGACGGGTAGAAACATTCAGTACTTC.

CDR3 sequence reads: CASSRDRGSGNTIYF. In DNA form, the CDR3 reads TGCGCCAGCAGCCGGGACAGGGGCTCTGGAAACACCATATATTTT. V is TRBV4-1 and J is TRBJ1-3, with TRBD1 matching 10 bases. The CDR3 covers 15 residues. J was trimmed by 0 bases and V by 4 bases; bases with no gene match: 0. In germline, CDR1 is MGHRA, CDR2 YSYEKL.

The CDR3 here is CASSRTTDTGELFF. Here the CDR3 DNA reads TGCGCCAGCAGTCGGACTACTGACACCGGGGAGCTGTTTTTT. The J gene is TRBJ2-2, the V gene TRBV4-3; D perhaps matches TRBD2 (6 bases). The CDR3 consists of 14 residues. Trimming shortened V by 6 bases and J by 3 bases, and 11 bases separated the two germline ends. Germline V gives CDR1 LGHNA, CDR2 YSLEER.

This chain connects TRBV11-1 to TRBJ2-7, with TRBD2 matching 10 bases. In germline, CDR1 is SGHAT, CDR2 FQDESV (reference sequence). With V trimmed by 5 bases and J by 1 base, 5 bases remained unmatched. This CDR3 spans 15 amino acids. Here the CDR3 DNA reads TGTGCCAGCAGCAGAACTAGCGGGGATTCCTACGAGCAGTACTTC. Translated: CASSRTSGDSYEQYF.

The rearrangement joins TRBV2 to TRBJ1-1; D is unresolved. There are 15 residues in the CDR3. The germline gives CDR1 SNHLY, CDR2 FYNNEI. V dropped 7 bases and J dropped 10 bases, with 25 bases sitting between them. The CDR3 loop reads CASKEEWINRSGAFF. For the CDR3, the DNA is TGTGCCAGCAAAGAAGAGTGGATTAACCGTAGCGGAGCTTTCTTT.

This clone was observed a handful of times. The rearrangement joins TRBV7-9 to TRBJ1-5; 7 bases agree with TRBD1. Trimming removed 0 bases from V and 1 base from J; junction bases left unmatched: 6. In germline, CDR1 is SEHNR, CDR2 FQNEAQ (reference sequence). The CDR3 loop spans 17 amino acids. For the CDR3, the DNA is TGTGCCAGCAGCTTAGCAACGTCAGGGGGAAGCAATCAGCCCCAGCATTTT. Its translation is CASSLATSGGSNQPQHF.

The chain couples TRBV6-5 to TRBJ2-2; 9 nucleotides line up with TRBD1. After removal of 7 bases from V and 6 bases from J, the junction contained 6 bases not matched to a gene. From germline, CDR1 is MNHEY and CDR2 SVGAGI. CDR3 size: 14 residues. The CDR3 nucleotides read TGTGCCAGCAAGGGGGACAGGGAAGCCGGGGAGCTGTTTTTT. This codes for CASKGDREAGELFF.

V and J are TRBV19 and TRBJ1-5, with D unresolved. The CDR3 is made up of 12 amino acids. V was pared by 5 bases and J by 9 bases, with 11 bases between. Germline V gives CDR1 LNHDA, CDR2 SQIVND (reference sequence). The CDR3 DNA sequence: TGTGCCAGTAGTCCCCTTACCGGGCCCCAGCATTTT. Encoded protein: CASSPLTGPQHF. The whole variable domain, remainder taken from reference TRBV19 and TRBJ1-5, is DGGITQSPKYLFRKEGQNVTLSCEQNLNHDAMYWYRQDPGQGLRLIYYSQIVNDFQKGDIAEGYSVSREKKESFPLTVTSAQKNPTAFYLCASSPLTGPQHFGDGTRLSIL.

This clone was counted once. V is TRBV4-2 and J is TRBJ1-5, with 7 bases aligning to TRBD1. CDR3 length equals 14 residues. CDR1 and CDR2 from the germline V gene are LGHNA and YNFKEQ. J lost 7 bases, V lost 1 base, and 4 bases had no gene match. CDR3 in amino acids: CASSQGQGTQPQHF. CDR3 nucleotides: TGTGCCAGCAGCCAAGGACAGGGAACGCAGCCCCAGCATTTT.

The genes are TRBV9 and TRBJ1-2; 9 positions agree with TRBD1. CDR1 and CDR2 from the germline V gene are SGDLS and YYNGEE. The CDR3 extends over 15 amino acids. V was pared by 3 bases and J by 7 bases, with 10 bases of the junction left unmatched. The CDR3 protein is CASSAATGGRRGYTF. As DNA, the CDR3 is TGTGCCAGCAGCGCCGCCACAGGGGGCCGACGTGGCTACACCTTC. The full variable domain, in which reference TRBV9 and TRBJ1-2 provide the parts outside the CDR3, is DSGVTQTPKHLITATGQRVTLRCSPRSGDLSVYWYQQSLDQGLQFLIQYYNGEERAKGNILERFSAQQFPDLHSELNLSSLELGDSALYFCASSAATGGRRGYTFGSGTRLTVV.

The gene calls are TRBV6-5 and TRBJ1-1; D remains unclear. The ends were cut back, 7 bases at V and 1 base at J, with 13 bases in the middle. Per the germline V gene, CDR1 is MNHEY and CDR2 is SVGAGI. The CDR3 is made up of 14 amino acids. CDR3 nucleotide sequence: TGTGCCAGCACCTCAGTACGGGGGAACACTGAAGCTTTCTTT. The encoded protein is CASTSVRGNTEAFF.

V usage is TRBV6-1 and J usage is TRBJ2-7, with TRBD1 as a possible D gene (5 bases). Looked up from germline, CDR1 is MNHNS and CDR2 is SASEGT. Trimming pared 3 bases from V and 1 base from J, leaving 13 bases between. CDR3 length equals 15 residues. The CDR3 nucleotides are TGTGCCAGCAGTGAGCCGACAGCGATATCCTACGAGCAGTACTTC. This codes for CASSEPTAISYEQYF.

There are a few counts of this clone. This chain uses TRBV25-1 with TRBJ1-4, with D unresolved. Trimming removed 5 bases at V and 0 bases at J, with 7 bases between. Germline loops: CDR1 MGHDK, CDR2 SYGVNS. There are 14 residues in the CDR3. The CDR3 protein is CASSIGTTNEKLFF. The CDR3 nucleotides read TGTGCCAGCAGTATTGGCACAACTAATGAAAAACTGTTTTTT.